This TCR beta chain was found in a study of regulatory and conventional T cells in RAG deficiency. The method was immunoSEQ multiplex PCR; TCRdb's version includes in-frame clones alone and lacks a portion of them. The repertoire consists of about 32,000 clones, with approximately 91% occurring once and the leading ten covering roughly 13%. Germline loops: CDR1 SGDLS, CDR2 YYNGEE. Trimming cost V 7 bases and J 4 bases, with 23 bases left between them. This CDR3 comprises 16 residues. This sample was also put to use in a study of regulatory T cells. That publication notes: Amplification used 52 TRBV primers and 13 TRBJ primers.

The sequence was obtained from a human donor in good health. Sequenced: CD8+ T cells sorted from blood. The chain has TRBV9 and TRBJ1-2, with a possible D match to TRBD1 (6 bases). The CDR3 protein is CASSGEYSRKIYGYTF. The CDR3 DNA follows: TGTGCCAGCTCAGGGGAGTACTCAAGAAAGATCTATGGCTACACCTTC. The full variable domain, completed using reference TRBV9 and TRBJ1-2, is DSGVTQTPKHLITATGQRVTLRCSPRSGDLSVYWYQQSLDQGLQFLIQYYNGEERAKGNILERFSAQQFPDLHSELNLSSLELGDSALYFCASSGEYSRKIYGYTFGSGTRLTVV.